The rows below give T cell receptor beta chains drawn from one sample of a study of T cells in localized non-small cell lung cancer. Sequencing used immunoSEQ multiplex PCR; TCRdb keeps in-frame clones, though not all of them. The table records 70,000 to 85,000 clones, 70% to 85% of them present only once. The specimen was peripheral blood, collected before any cancer treatment. All receptors derive from a female donor aged 60 or older with stage I lung adenocarcinoma. Both conserved end residues are part of each CDR3. A D gene is named only where the DNA matches it firmly. The listing skips clone size in some rows; elsewhere it reads once, few, many or a size class.

D,V,J,size,DNA,CDR3
NA,TRBV28,TRBJ1-2,NA,TGTGCCAGCAGTGGGGACACAATTAACTATGGCTACACCTTC,CASSGDTINYGYTF
NA,TRBV7-2,TRBJ2-1,NA,TGTGCCAGCATCCAGGGGACTTTGAGCTCCTACAATGAGCAGTTCTTC,CASIQGTLSSYNEQFF
TRBD1,TRBV6-1,TRBJ2-6,NA,TGTGCCAGCAGTGAGGTCAGGGGGCGATTCTCTGGGGCCAACGTCCTGACTTTC,CASSEVRGRFSGANVLTF
NA,TRBV5-1,TRBJ2-2,NA,TGCGCCAGCAGCCTAGGACAGATCAACACCGGGGAGCTGTTTTTT,CASSLGQINTGELFF
TRBD1,TRBV10-3,TRBJ1-1,NA,TGTGCCATCAGAACGGACAGGGGGAACACTGAAGCTTTCTTT,CAIRTDRGNTEAFF
NA,TRBV7-9,TRBJ1-4,NA,TGTGCCAGCAGCTTAGGCAGGACTAATGAAAAACTGTTTTTT,CASSLGRTNEKLFF
TRBD1,TRBV6-1,TRBJ1-1,NA,TGTGCCAGCACCTCCGGGACAGGGTATCCCACTGAAGCTTTCTTT,CASTSGTGYPTEAFF
TRBD1,TRBV5-6,TRBJ2-3,NA,TGTGCCAGCAGCCGGGACAGGCTAACAGATACGCAGTATTTT,CASSRDRLTDTQYF
NA,TRBV11-2,TRBJ2-7,NA,TGTGCCAGCAGCTTAGTCGACGAGCAGTACTTC,CASSLVDEQYF
TRBD1,TRBV5-4,TRBJ2-5,NA,TGTGCCAGCAGCCGGGGACAGAGCGGTTCAGAGACCCAGTACTTC,CASSRGQSGSETQYF
NA,TRBV29-1,TRBJ2-7,few,TGCAGCGTGCTAGCTTGGTCCTACGAGCAGTACTTC,CSVLAWSYEQYF
NA,TRBV7-9,TRBJ1-2,NA,TGTGCCAGCAGCTTATCAGGGGTCCCTGGACTTTCTAACTATGGCTACACCTTC,CASSLSGVPGLSNYGYTF
NA,TRBV21-1,TRBJ1-5,few,TGTGCCAGCAGCGCTCAAGAGAGGGCCGGGCATTTT,CASSAQERAGHF
TRBD1,TRBV19,TRBJ1-5,NA,TGTGCCAGTAGTAAAGCGGGACAGGGGTCATGGCCCCAGCATTTT,CASSKAGQGSWPQHF
TRBD2,TRBV7-2,TRBJ2-1,NA,TGTGCCAGCAGCTTAGTCCCAGCTAGCGGGAGAAACAATGAGCAGTTCTTC,CASSLVPASGRNNEQFF
TRBD2,TRBV13,TRBJ2-5,NA,TGTGCCAGCAGCAACAGCGGGGAATTGAGGGCCCAGACCCAGTACTTC,CASSNSGELRAQTQYF
NA,TRBV5-1,TRBJ2-6,few,TGCGCCAGCAGCTTTTCCTCTGGGGCCAACGTCCTGACTTTC,CASSFSSGANVLTF
TRBD1,TRBV2,TRBJ1-2,NA,TGTGCCAGCAATGAACAGGGGTCCTATGGCTACACCTTC,CASNEQGSYGYTF
NA,TRBV6-5,TRBJ1-1,NA,TGTGCCAGCAGTTACAGGTCAGGGGTAGAACATGAAGCTTTCTTT,CASSYRSGVEHEAFF
NA,TRBV5-5,TRBJ2-5,NA,TGTGCCAGCAGCAGCGACGGACGCCAGCAAGAGACCCAGTACTTC,CASSSDGRQQETQYF
NA,TRBV11-2,TRBJ2-5,NA,TGTGCCAGCGGGGTTATGGAGACCCAGTACTTC,CASGVMETQYF
NA,TRBV19,TRBJ1-6,few,TGTGCCAGTAGTAAGGGGGTAGGCTCACCCCTCCACTTT,CASSKGVGSPLHF
NA,TRBV7-9,TRBJ1-4,NA,TGTGCCAGCAGCTCATACCATGCAACTAATGAAAAACTGTTTTTT,CASSSYHATNEKLFF
NA,TRBV12-1,TRBJ1-1,NA,TGTGCCAGCAGCCCCCCGGACAGGATTGAAGCTTTCTTT,CASSPPDRIEAFF
NA,TRBV13,TRBJ1-3,NA,TGTGCCAGCAGCTTATCGGCAGGTCTGGGTTCTGGAAACACCATATATTTT,CASSLSAGLGSGNTIYF
NA,TRBV19,TRBJ1-6,NA,TGTGCCAGTGCGGTCATTGCTGGGTCACCCCTCCACTTT,CASAVIAGSPLHF
NA,TRBV5-6,TRBJ2-3,NA,TGTGCCAGCAGCTTGACTAGCTTGGGAGATACGCAGTATTTT,CASSLTSLGDTQYF
NA,TRBV27,TRBJ1-2,NA,TGTGCCAGCAGACTACACCTAATCGGTGACTATGGCTACACCTTC,CASRLHLIGDYGYTF
NA,TRBV19,TRBJ2-5,once,TGTGCCAGTAGTATCGGTCGGGACCAAGAGACCCAGTACTTC,CASSIGRDQETQYF
TRBD2,TRBV10-3,TRBJ2-1,NA,TGTGCCATCAGTGAGTCGGGACTAGCGGGAGTGCGGAATGAGCAGTTCTTC,CAISESGLAGVRNEQFF
TRBD1,TRBV10-3,TRBJ1-1,few,TGTGCCATCAGTGAAGACAGGGCGGGGAACACTGAAGCTTTCTTT,CAISEDRAGNTEAFF
NA,TRBV7-2,TRBJ2-6,NA,TGTGCCAGCAGCCCCCAACCAGGGAGAGGGGCCAACGTCCTGACTTTC,CASSPQPGRGANVLTF
TRBD2,TRBV6-4,TRBJ2-3,NA,TGTGCCAGTCCTAGGGCTAGCGGGGGCCCCGGGGGAGATACGCAGTATTTT,CASPRASGGPGGDTQYF
TRBD2,TRBV7-3,TRBJ2-1,NA,TGTGCCAGCAGCTTAAATGGGGGACTAGCGGGTAACAATGAGCAGTTCTTC,CASSLNGGLAGNNEQFF
TRBD1,TRBV25-1,TRBJ1-4,NA,TGTGCCAGCAGTATCCCCGGGACAGGGGATGAAAAACTGTTTTTT,CASSIPGTGDEKLFF
TRBD2,TRBV7-3,TRBJ2-1,few,TGTGCCAGCAGCGCTAGCGGGAGTGATAGTGAGCAGTTCTTC,CASSASGSDSEQFF
TRBD1,TRBV29-1,TRBJ1-2,once,TGCAGCGTTTCGGGACAGTCCTATGGCTACACCTTC,CSVSGQSYGYTF
NA,TRBV11-2,TRBJ1-2,NA,TGTGCCAGCAGCTTAACCCCGACAGGACGGACTAACTATGGCTACACCTTC,CASSLTPTGRTNYGYTF
NA,TRBV18,TRBJ2-3,NA,TGTGCCAGCTCACTCCCAGGGGCAAGCACAGATACGCAGTATTTT,CASSLPGASTDTQYF
NA,TRBV7-2,TRBJ1-5,NA,TGTGCCAGCAGCTTCGGTAGCAATCAGCCCCAGCATTTT,CASSFGSNQPQHF
TRBD1,TRBV28,TRBJ1-1,NA,TGTGCCAGCAGTTCGACAGGGGCGAACACTGAAGCTTTCTTT,CASSSTGANTEAFF
NA,TRBV14,TRBJ1-1,NA,TGTGCCAGCAGCCAAATGTGGCAGGGCCAAAGGATGGCTTTCTTT,CASSQMWQGQRMAFF
TRBD1,TRBV7-8,TRBJ2-5,NA,TGTGCCAGCAGCTTAGCCGGGACAGGGATTTTGGAGACCCAGTACTTC,CASSLAGTGILETQYF
NA,TRBV2,TRBJ2-7,medium-sized,TGTGCCAGCAGGGGTATTCGGGGGCTCTACGAGCAGTACTTC,CASRGIRGLYEQYF
NA,TRBV7-2,TRBJ2-5,NA,TGTGCCAGCAGCTTAAGCGCGGGCCAAGAGACCCAGTACTTC,CASSLSAGQETQYF
NA,TRBV28,TRBJ2-4,NA,TGTGCCAGCAGTTTCCGGGGGTTAGCCAAAAACATTCAGTACTTC,CASSFRGLAKNIQYF
NA,TRBV28,TRBJ1-1,once,TGTGCCAGCAGTTCCCAATCGGCTGAAGCTTTCTTT,CASSSQSAEAFF
NA,TRBV7-6,TRBJ2-1,NA,TGTGCCAGCAGCTTATCAGGACAGAAATACAATGAGCAGTTCTTC,CASSLSGQKYNEQFF
TRBD2,TRBV29-1,TRBJ2-7,NA,TGCAGCGTTCGGGAGGGAAGCTCCTACGAGCAGTACTTC,CSVREGSSYEQYF